This entry concerns a single T cell receptor beta chain. The antigen is undetermined. This sample was included in a study of CD8+ T cells in alopecia areata. On the study more broadly: Treatment with tofacitinib (6 to 18 months) was followed by 6 months off drug. Study-level points and caveats: Under tofacitinib, numerous expanded lesional clonotypes remained detectable in scalp and blood.

RNA extraction and reverse transcription yielded cDNA as sequencing template. Generated by immunoSEQ multiplex PCR, the TCRdb table keeps only in-frame clones and is missing some. Counted here are some 19,000 clones, 59% occurring once; the ten biggest clones make up less than 9.5%. Germline-derived CDR1 and CDR2 are GTSNPN and SVGIG (reference sequence). The CDR3 consists of 14 residues. Trimming left V 0 bases short and J 4 bases short, with 9 bases between. Described treatment: oral pan-JAK inhibitor, 5-10 mg twice daily. Peripheral blood and lesional scalp punch biopsies were taken from alopecia areata patients.

The TCR was taken from a human donor with alopecia areata. Sample: skin, taken at week 4, from a patient treated with tofacitinib. The rearrangement links TRBV30 to TRBJ1-4; tentatively, D is TRBD1 (5 bases). CDR3 sequence (DNA): TGTGCCTGGAGTGTGGGGGGTTATAATGAAAAACTGTTTTTT. Translation: CAWSVGGYNEKLFF. The full variable domain, completed using reference TRBV30 and TRBJ1-4, is SQTIHQWPATLVQPVGSPLSLECTVEGTSNPNLYWYRQAAGRGLQLLFYSVGIGQISSEVPQNLSASRPQDRQFILSSKKLLLSDSGFYLCAWSVGGYNEKLFFGSGTQLSVL.